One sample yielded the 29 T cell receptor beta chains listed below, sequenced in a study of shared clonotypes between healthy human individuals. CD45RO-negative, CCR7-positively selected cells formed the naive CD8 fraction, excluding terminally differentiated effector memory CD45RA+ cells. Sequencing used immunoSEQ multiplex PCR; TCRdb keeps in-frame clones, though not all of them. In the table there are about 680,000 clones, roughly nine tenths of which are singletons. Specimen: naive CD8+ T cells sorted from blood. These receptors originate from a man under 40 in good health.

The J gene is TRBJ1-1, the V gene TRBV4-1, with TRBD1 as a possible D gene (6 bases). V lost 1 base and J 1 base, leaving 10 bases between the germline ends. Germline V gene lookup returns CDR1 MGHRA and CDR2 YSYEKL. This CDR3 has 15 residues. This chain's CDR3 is CASSQVAGANTEAFF. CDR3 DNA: TGCGCCAGCAGCCAAGTGGCGGGGGCGAACACTGAAGCTTTCTTT.

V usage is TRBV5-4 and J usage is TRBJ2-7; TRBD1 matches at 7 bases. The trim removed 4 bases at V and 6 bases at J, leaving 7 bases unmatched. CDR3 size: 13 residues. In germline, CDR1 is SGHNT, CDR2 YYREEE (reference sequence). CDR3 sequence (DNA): TGTGCCAGCAGCCCGGAAGACAGGGTCGAGCAGTACTTC. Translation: CASSPEDRVEQYF. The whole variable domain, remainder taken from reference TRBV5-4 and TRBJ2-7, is ETGVTQSPTHLIKTRGQQVTLRCSSQSGHNTVSWYQQALGQGPQFIFQYYREEENGRGNFPPRFSGLQFPNYSSELNVNALELDDSALYLCASSPEDRVEQYFGPGTRLTVT.

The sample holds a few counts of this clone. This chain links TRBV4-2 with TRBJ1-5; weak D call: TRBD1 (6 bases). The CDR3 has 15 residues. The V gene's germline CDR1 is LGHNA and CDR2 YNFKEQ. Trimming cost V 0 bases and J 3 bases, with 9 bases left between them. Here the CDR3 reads CASSQDNRVNQPQHF. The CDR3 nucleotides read TGTGCCAGCAGCCAAGATAACAGGGTCAATCAGCCCCAGCATTTT.

The CDR3 reads CATARAGVEKLFF. The CDR3 DNA follows: TGTGCCACCGCACGGGCAGGCGTTGAAAAACTGTTTTTT. V gene TRBV27 combines with J gene TRBJ1-4; D gene ambiguous. From germline, CDR1 is MNHEY and CDR2 SMNVEV (reference sequence). CDR3 length: 13 residues. The V end lost 10 bases, the J end lost 7 bases, and 16 bases lay between the germline ends.

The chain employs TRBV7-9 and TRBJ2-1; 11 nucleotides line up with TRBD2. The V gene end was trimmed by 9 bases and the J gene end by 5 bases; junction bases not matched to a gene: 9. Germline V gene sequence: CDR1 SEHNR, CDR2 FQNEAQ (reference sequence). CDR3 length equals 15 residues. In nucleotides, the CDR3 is TGTGCCAGTCTAGTTGGACTAGCGGGTAACAATGAGCAGTTCTTC. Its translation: CASLVGLAGNNEQFF.

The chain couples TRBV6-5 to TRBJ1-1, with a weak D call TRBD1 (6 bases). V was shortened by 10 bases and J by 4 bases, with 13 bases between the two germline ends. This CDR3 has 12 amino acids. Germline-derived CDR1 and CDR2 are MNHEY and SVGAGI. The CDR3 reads CATSQGITEAFF. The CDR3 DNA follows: TGTGCCACCTCACAGGGTATCACTGAAGCTTTCTTT.

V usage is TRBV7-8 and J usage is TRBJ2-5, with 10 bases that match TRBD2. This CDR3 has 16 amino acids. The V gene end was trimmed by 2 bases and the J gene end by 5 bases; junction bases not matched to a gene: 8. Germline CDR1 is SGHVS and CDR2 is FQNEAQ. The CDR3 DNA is TGTGCCAGCAGCTTATGGCTAGCGGGAGCAGTGGAGACCCAGTACTTC. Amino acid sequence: CASSLWLAGAVETQYF.

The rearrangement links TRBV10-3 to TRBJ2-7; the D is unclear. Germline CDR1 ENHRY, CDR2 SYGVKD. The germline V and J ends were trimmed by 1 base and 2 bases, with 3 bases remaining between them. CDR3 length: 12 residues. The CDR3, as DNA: TGTGCCATCAGTGAGTTAACCTACGAGCAGTACTTC. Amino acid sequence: CAISELTYEQYF.

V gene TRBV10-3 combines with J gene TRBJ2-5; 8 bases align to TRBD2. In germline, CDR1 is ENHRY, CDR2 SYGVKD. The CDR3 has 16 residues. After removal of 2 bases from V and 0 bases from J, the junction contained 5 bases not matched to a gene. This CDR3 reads CAISETSGQYQETQYF. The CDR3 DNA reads TGTGCCATCAGTGAGACTAGCGGACAATACCAAGAGACCCAGTACTTC.

CDR3 DNA: TGTGCCAGCCTTGGGAGGGGGGACTATGGCTACACCTTC. Its protein product is CASLGRGDYGYTF. V and J are TRBV9 and TRBJ1-2; possible D gene TRBD1, 6 bases. CDR1 SGDLS and CDR2 YYNGEE come from the germline V gene. The CDR3 has 13 residues. V dropped 7 bases and J dropped 3 bases, with 13 bases sitting between them.

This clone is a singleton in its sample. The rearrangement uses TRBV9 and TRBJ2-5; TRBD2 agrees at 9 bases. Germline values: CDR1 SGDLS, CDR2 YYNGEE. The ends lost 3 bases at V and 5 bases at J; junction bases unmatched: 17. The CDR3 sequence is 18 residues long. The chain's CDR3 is CASSAPRGSAGGKETQYF. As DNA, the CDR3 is TGTGCCAGCAGCGCCCCCAGGGGGTCGGCGGGAGGGAAGGAGACCCAGTACTTC.

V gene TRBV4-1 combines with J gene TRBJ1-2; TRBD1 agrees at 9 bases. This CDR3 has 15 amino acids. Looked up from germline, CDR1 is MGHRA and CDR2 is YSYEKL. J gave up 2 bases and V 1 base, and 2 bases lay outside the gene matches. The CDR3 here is CASSQVGTGNYGYTF. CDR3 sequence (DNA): TGCGCCAGCAGCCAAGTAGGGACAGGGAACTATGGCTACACCTTC.

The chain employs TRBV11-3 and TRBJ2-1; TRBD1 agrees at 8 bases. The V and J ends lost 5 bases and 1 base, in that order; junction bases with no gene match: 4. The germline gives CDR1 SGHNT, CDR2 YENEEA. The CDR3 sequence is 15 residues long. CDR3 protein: CASSPRDRSYNEQFF. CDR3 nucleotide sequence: TGTGCCAGCAGCCCACGGGACAGGTCCTACAATGAGCAGTTCTTC.

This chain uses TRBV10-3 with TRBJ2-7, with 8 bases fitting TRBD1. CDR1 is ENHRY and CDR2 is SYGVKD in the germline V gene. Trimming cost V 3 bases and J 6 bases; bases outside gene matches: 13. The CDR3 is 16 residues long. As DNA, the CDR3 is TGTGCCATCAGTGATGGTTCAGGACAGGGAGCTTTCGAGCAGTACTTC. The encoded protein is CAISDGSGQGAFEQYF.

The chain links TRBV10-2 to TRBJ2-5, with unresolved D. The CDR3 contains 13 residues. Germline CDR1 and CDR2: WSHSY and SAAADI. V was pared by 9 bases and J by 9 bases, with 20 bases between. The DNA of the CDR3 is TGCGCCAGTCATCTTAGCAGTTCCTCGGCCCAGTACTTC. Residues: CASHLSSSSAQYF.

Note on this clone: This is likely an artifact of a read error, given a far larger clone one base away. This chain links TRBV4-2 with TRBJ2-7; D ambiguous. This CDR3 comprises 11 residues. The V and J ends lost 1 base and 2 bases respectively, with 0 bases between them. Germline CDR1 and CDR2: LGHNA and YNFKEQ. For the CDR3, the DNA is TGTGCCAGCAGCCAAGCCTACGAGCAGTACTTC. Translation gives CASSQAYEQYF.

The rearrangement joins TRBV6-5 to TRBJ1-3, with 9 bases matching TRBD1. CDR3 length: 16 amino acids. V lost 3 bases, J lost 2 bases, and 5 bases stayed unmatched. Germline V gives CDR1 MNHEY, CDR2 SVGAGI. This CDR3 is CASSYGDRETGNTIYF. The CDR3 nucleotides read TGTGCCAGCAGTTATGGGGACAGGGAGACTGGAAACACCATATATTTT.

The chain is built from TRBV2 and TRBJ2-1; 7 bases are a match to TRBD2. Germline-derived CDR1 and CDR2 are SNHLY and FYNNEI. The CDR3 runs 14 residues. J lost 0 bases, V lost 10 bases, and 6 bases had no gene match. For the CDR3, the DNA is TGTGCCACCGAAGCGGGGAGCTCCTACAATGAGCAGTTCTTC. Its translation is CATEAGSSYNEQFF.

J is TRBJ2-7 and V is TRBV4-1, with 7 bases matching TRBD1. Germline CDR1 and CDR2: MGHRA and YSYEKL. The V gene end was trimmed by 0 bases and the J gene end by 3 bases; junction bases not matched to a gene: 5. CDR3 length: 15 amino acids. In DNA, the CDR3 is TGCGCCAGCAGCCAAGAAGGGACAGTTGGCTACGAGCAGTACTTC. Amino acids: CASSQEGTVGYEQYF.

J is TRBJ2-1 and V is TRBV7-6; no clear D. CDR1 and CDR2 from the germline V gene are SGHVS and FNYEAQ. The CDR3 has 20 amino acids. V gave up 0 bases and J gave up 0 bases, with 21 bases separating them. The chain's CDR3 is CASSLAATYGSESSYNEQFF. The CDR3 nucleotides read TGTGCCAGCAGCTTAGCTGCCACCTACGGGTCGGAGAGCTCCTACAATGAGCAGTTCTTC.

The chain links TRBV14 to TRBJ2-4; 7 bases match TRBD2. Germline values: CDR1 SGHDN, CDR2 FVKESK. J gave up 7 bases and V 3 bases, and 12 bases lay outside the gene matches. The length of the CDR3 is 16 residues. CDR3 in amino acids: CASSHSARGVRNIQYF. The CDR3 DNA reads TGTGCCAGCAGCCACTCCGCCCGGGGGGTTAGGAACATTCAGTACTTC.

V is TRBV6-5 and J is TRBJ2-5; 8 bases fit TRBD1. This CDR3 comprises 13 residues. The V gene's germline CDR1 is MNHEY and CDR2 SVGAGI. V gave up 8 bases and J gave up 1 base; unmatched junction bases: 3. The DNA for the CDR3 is TGTGCCAGCGCCGGACAGGGCCAAGAGACCCAGTACTTC. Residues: CASAGQGQETQYF.

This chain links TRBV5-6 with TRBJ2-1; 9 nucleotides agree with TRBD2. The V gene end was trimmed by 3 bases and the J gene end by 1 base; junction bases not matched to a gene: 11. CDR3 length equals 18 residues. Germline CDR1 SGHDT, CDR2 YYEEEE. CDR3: CASSSLQSLAGSYNEQFF. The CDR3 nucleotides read TGTGCCAGCAGCTCCCTTCAAAGTCTAGCGGGGTCCTACAATGAGCAGTTCTTC.

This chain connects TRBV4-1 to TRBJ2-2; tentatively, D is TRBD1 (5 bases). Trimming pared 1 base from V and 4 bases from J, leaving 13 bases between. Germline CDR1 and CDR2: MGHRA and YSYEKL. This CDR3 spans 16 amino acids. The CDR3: CASSQVPGRGTGELFF. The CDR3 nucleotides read TGCGCCAGCAGCCAAGTTCCAGGGCGAGGCACCGGGGAGCTGTTTTTT.

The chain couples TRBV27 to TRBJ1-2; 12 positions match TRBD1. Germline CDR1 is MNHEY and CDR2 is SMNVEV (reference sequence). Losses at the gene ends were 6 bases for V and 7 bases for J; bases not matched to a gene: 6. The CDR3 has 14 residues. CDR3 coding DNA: TGTGCCAGCAGCCTCGGGACAGGGGGCCGTGGCTACACCTTC. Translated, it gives CASSLGTGGRGYTF.

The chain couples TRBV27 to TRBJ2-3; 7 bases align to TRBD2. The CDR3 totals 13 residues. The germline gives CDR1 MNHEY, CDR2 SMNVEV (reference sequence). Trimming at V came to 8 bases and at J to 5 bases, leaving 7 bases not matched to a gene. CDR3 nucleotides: TGTGCCAGCGGCCCATTAGCGGGAGATACGCAGTATTTT. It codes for CASGPLAGDTQYF.

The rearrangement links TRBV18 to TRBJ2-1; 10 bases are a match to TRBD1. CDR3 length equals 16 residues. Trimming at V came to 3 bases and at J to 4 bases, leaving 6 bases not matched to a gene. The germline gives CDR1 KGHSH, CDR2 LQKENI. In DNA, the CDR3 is TGTGCCAGCTCACCTGAGGCGGGACAGGGGTACAATGAGCAGTTCTTC. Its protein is CASSPEAGQGYNEQFF.

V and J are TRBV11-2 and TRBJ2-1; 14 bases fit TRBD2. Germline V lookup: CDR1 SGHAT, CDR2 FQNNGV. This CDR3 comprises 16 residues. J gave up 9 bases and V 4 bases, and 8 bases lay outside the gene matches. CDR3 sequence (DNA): TGTGCCAGCAGCTCTAGCTTTGGACTAGCGGGAGGTGAGCAGTTCTTC. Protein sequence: CASSSSFGLAGGEQFF.

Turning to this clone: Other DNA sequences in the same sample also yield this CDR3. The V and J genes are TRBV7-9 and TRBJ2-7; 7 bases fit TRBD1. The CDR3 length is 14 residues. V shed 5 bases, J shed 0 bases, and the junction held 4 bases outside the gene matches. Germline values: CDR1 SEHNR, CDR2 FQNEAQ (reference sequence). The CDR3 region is CASSPRDSSYEQYF. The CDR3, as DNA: TGTGCCAGCAGCCCGAGGGACAGCTCCTACGAGCAGTACTTC.